Listed here is a single TCR beta chain. TCRdb fed the 5' RACE reads into MiXCR, producing one record per CDR3 protein. The data contain approximately 180,000 distinct CDR3 sequences, about a sixth of them singletons. The record originates from a study of T-cell memory formation after mild COVID-19. Whole-study context: For the most part, TCR clusters were specific to one donor.

CDR1 and CDR2 from the germline V gene are SEHNR and FQNEAQ (reference sequence). The CDR3 sequence is 17 residues long. V lost 1 base and J lost 0, with 13 bases in between. This TCR was sampled from an adult woman who had mild COVID-19 (a few samples of this study predate the infection). Cell type and time point are not known. Sequenced: PBMCs or a T cell subset sorted from them (not recorded which). The chain couples TRBV7-9 to TRBJ2-1, with a weak D call TRBD2 (6 bases). In DNA form, the CDR3 reads TGTGCCAGCAGCTTAGGCGTACTAGCCAGCTCCTACAATGAGCAGTTCTTC. It specifies CASSLGVLASSYNEQFF.